This TCR beta chain was sequenced during a study of shared clonotypes between healthy human individuals. Study at large: With ages of 18 to 49, the donors were two women and three men. Study outcomes and limitations: Clonotypes shared by all four donors outscored non-shared clonotypes in generation probability.

This clone is a singleton in its sample. Its target is unknown. Sequencing used immunoSEQ multiplex PCR; TCRdb keeps in-frame clones, though not all of them. This table has millions of clones, roughly 92% appearing once. The source is a man aged 18 to 35 in good health. Source material: naive CD4+ T cells sorted from blood. Subset given: CD45RA+ positively selected.

CDR3 sequence: CAWSVEFEQYF. As DNA, the CDR3 is TGTGCCTGGAGTGTCGAGTTCGAGCAGTACTTC. This chain uses TRBV30 with TRBJ2-7; D not resolved. Trimming left V 0 bases short and J 6 bases short, with 6 bases between. Germline assignment: CDR1 GTSNPN and CDR2 SVGIG (reference sequence). The CDR3 sequence is 11 residues long. Supplemented by reference TRBV30 and TRBJ2-7, the full variable domain reads SQTIHQWPATLVQPVGSPLSLECTVEGTSNPNLYWYRQAAGRGLQLLFYSVGIGQISSEVPQNLSASRPQDRQFILSSKKLLLSDSGFYLCAWSVEFEQYFGPGTRLTVT.